This T cell receptor beta chain is drawn from a study of shared clonotypes between healthy human individuals. Here immunoSEQ multiplex PCR was the method, and the copy in TCRdb shows in-frame clones only, minus some. The top ten clones hold roughly 0.4% of a sample with around 1.5 million clones, roughly 98% of them seen once. V was shortened by 10 bases and J by 5 bases, with 14 bases between the two germline ends. This CDR3 region has 13 residues. CDR1 is MDHEN, CDR2 SYDVKM, per germline. This sequence was found in a man aged 25-40 years in good health. The gene calls are TRBV28 and TRBJ2-2; D gene ambiguous. The specimen sequenced was naive CD4+ T cells sorted from blood. The subset denotes: CD45RA+ positively selected. CDR3 sequence reads: CATNVLLTGELFF. The CDR3 nucleotides are TGTGCCACCAACGTCTTGTTAACCGGGGAGCTGTTTTTT.